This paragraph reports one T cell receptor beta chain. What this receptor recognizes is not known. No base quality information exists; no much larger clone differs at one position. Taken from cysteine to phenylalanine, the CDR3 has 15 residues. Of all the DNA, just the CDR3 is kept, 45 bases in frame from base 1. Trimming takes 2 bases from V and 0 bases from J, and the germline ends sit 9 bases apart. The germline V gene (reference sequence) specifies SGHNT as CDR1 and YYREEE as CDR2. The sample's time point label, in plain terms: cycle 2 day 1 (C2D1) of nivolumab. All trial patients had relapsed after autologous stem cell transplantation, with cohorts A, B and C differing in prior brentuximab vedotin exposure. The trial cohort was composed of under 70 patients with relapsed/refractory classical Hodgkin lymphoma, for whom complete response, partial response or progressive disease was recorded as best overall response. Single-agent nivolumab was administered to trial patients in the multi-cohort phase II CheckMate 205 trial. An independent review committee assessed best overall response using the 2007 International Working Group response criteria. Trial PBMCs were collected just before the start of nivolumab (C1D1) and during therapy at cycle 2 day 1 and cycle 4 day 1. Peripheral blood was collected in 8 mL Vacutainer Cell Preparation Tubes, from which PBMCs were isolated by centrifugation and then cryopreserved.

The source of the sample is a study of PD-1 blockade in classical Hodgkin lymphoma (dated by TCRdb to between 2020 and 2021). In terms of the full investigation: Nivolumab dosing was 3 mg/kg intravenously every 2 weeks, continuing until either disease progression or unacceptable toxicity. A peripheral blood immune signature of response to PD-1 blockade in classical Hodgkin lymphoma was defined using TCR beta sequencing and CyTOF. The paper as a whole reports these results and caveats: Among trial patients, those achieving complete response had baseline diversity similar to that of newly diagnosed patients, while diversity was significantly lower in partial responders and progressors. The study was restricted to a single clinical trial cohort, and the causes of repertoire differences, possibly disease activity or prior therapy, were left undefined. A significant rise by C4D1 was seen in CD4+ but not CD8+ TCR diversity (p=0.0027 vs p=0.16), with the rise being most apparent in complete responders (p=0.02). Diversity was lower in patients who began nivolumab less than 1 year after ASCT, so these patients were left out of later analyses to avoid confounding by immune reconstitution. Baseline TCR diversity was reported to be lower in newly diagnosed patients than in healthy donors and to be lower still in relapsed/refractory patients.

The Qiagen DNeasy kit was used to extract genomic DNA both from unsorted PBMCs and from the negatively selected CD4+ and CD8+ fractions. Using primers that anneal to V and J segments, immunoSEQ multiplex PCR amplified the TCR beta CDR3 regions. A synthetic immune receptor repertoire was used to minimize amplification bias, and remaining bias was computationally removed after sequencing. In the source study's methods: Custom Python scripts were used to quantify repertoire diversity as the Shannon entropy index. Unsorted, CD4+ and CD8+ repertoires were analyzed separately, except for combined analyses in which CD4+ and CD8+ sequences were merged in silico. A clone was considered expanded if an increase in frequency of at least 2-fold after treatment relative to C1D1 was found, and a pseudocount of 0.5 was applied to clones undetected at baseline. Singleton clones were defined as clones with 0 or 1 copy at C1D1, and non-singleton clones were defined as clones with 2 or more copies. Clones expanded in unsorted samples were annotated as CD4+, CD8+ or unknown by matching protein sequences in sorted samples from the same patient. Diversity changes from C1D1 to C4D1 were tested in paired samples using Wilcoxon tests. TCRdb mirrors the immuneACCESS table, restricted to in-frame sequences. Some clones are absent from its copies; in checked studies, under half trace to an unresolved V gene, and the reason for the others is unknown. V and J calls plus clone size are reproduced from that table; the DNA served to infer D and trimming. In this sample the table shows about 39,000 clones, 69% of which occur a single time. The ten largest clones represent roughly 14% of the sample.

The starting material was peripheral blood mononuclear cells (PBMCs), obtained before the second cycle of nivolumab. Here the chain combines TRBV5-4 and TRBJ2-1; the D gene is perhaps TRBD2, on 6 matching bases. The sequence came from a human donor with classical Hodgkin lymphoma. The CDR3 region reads CASSLVGGSYNEQFF. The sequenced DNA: TGTGCCAGCAGCTTAGTCGGGGGCTCCTACAATGAGCAGTTCTTC.